This record concerns one T cell receptor (beta chain) sequence. The antigen it binds to is not known. One base away there is no much larger clone; base qualities are not given. The CDR3 regions of human TCRbeta chains were analyzed by immunosequencing. Per the source publication's procedure: Repertoire TCRs were checked for matches against a reference library of SARS-CoV-2-specific TCRs that had been generated using the MIRA antigen-specificity platform. Breadth was defined as the fraction of unique TCRs that were SARS-CoV-2-associated. Depth was defined as the fraction of total T cells that were SARS-CoV-2-associated. Each spike-specific TCR was assigned to its reactive spike region and to a CD4 or CD8 class using the MIRA data. Log10-transformed breadth and depth values were compared by one-way ANOVA with Sidak's multiple comparisons tests. The immuneACCESS repertoire file appears here via TCRdb, limited to in-frame rearrangements. These files lack a portion of the clones; in checked studies, under half of the deficit traces to unresolved V genes, and the cause of the others is not known. V and J calls and clone size come straight from that table; D and trimming were deduced from the DNA. Across this sample there are over 130,000 clones, with roughly nine tenths seen only once. Over 8.5% of the sample comes from the top ten.

This sample was included in a study of T cell responses to AZD1222 COVID-19 vaccine (dated by TCRdb to the early 2020s). With respect to the entire study: A total of approximately 230 trial participants underwent TCR sequencing, of whom 207 received two doses of AZD1222 and some 26 received two doses of the MenACWY control vaccine. Enrollment into the trials was organized by age into subgroups of 18-55, 56-69 and 70-plus years, and those subgroups contained about 160, 30 and 59 TCR-sequenced participants, respectively.

Explained via the paper, the time point label denotes: about 28 days (+/-7) after the second vaccine dose. AZD1222 recipients with second doses at about 4 weeks or about 12 weeks were pooled, because spike-specific TCR depth and breadth did not differ between schedules. The vaccinee samples were drawn from two UK trials, COV001 and COV002, one of which was a single-blind randomized controlled phase 2/3 trial testing AZD1222 (ChAdOx1 nCoV-19) in healthy adults. Trial participant PBMC samples were collected at day 0 and day 28 after the second dose for TCRbeta chain sequencing. As encoded in the germline V gene, CDR1 is MNHEY while CDR2 is SVGEGT. The CDR3 sequence holds 15 residues, the cysteine and valine included. Only the CDR3 part of the read is kept: 45 bases, read in frame from the first base. The germline V and J ends show losses of 5 bases and 3 bases respectively, and no gene match explains 6 bases of the junction.

Paper-wide results and their limitations: Reportedly, almost half of the unique spike-specific TCRs recognized epitopes lying outside the regions that are mutated in the B.1.351 and B.1.1.7 variants. In the small 56-69-year group, the increase in depth fell short of significance, most likely because of low power. Because no samples from the day 14 peak response were available, repertoires could be characterized only after the peak T cell response. The vaccine-associated CD4 TCRs covered the entire spike protein, and the dominant responses fell in regions 160-218 and 743-854. Participants were mostly white British, with more females than males. The authors suggested clonal diversity may have been underestimated. After two AZD1222 doses, both the breadth and the depth of spike-specific TCRs were significantly higher than at day 0 and than in MenACWY recipients. Conclusions about previously exposed vaccinees are limited, since just 5 or 6 AZD1222 recipients were seropositive for SARS-CoV-2 at baseline.

The input for sequencing was peripheral blood, taken 28 days after the second AZD1222 dose. The sequence is built from TRBV6-2 or TRBV6-3 and TRBJ2-7; TRBD2 agrees with 11 junctional bases. This sequence was found in an adult who received the AZD1222 COVID-19 vaccine. Here is the DNA: TGTGCCAGCAGTCATAGCGGGGGGGCCTTCTACGAGCAGTACGTC. This encodes CASSHSGGAFYEQYV.